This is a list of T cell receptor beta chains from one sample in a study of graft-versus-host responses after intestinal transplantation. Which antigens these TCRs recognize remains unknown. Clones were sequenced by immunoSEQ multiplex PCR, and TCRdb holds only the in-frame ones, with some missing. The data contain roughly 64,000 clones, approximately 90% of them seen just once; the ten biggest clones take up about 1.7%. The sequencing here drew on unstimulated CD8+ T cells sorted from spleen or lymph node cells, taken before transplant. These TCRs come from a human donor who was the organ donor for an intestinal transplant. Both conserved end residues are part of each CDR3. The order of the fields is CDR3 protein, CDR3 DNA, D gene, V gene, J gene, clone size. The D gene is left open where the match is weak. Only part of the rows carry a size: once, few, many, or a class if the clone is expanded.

CDR3aa: CASSLLNTEAFF; CDR3nt: TGTGCCAGCAGCTTACTCAACACTGAAGCTTTCTTT; d_gene: -; v_gene: TRBV11-2; j_gene: TRBJ1-1; abundance: -
CDR3aa: CASSLYGRGGDEQFF; CDR3nt: TGTGCCAGCAGTTTATATGGCCGCGGGGGGGATGAGCAGTTCTTC; d_gene: TRBD2; v_gene: TRBV27; j_gene: TRBJ2-1; abundance: once
CDR3aa: CASSSDTGELFF; CDR3nt: TGTGCCAGCAGCTCGGACACCGGGGAGCTGTTTTTT; d_gene: -; v_gene: TRBV7-8; j_gene: TRBJ2-2; abundance: -
CDR3aa: CASIPAGASAPHSYEQYF; CDR3nt: TGTGCCAGCATCCCAGCGGGAGCATCGGCCCCTCACTCCTACGAGCAGTACTTC; d_gene: TRBD2; v_gene: TRBV9; j_gene: TRBJ2-7; abundance: -
CDR3aa: CASRQGREYNEQFF; CDR3nt: TGTGCCAGCAGACAGGGAAGGGAGTACAATGAGCAGTTCTTC; d_gene: -; v_gene: TRBV5-5; j_gene: TRBJ2-1; abundance: once
CDR3aa: CASSPTHRVYGYTF; CDR3nt: TGTGCCAGCAGCCCCACCCACAGGGTCTACGGCTACACCTTC; d_gene: -; v_gene: TRBV11-3; j_gene: TRBJ1-2; abundance: -
CDR3aa: CASTGETEAFF; CDR3nt: TGTGCCAGTACAGGGGAAACTGAAGCTTTCTTT; d_gene: TRBD1; v_gene: TRBV11-2; j_gene: TRBJ1-1; abundance: -
CDR3aa: CASSLLAGGPEQYF; CDR3nt: TGCGCCAGCAGCTTGCTCGCGGGAGGGCCCGAGCAGTACTTC; d_gene: TRBD2; v_gene: TRBV5-1; j_gene: TRBJ2-7; abundance: -
CDR3aa: CASSRNRGNEQFF; CDR3nt: TGTGCCAGCAGCAGAAATAGAGGCAATGAGCAGTTCTTC; d_gene: -; v_gene: TRBV7-6; j_gene: TRBJ2-1; abundance: -
CDR3aa: CASSWGGMSYEQYF; CDR3nt: TGTGCCAGCAGTTGGGGCGGGATGAGCTACGAGCAGTACTTC; d_gene: -; v_gene: TRBV28; j_gene: TRBJ2-7; abundance: -
CDR3aa: CASSLTGDDYGYTF; CDR3nt: TGTGCCAGCAGCTTAACAGGGGACGACTATGGCTACACCTTC; d_gene: TRBD1; v_gene: TRBV7-9; j_gene: TRBJ1-2; abundance: -